The sequence of this T cell receptor beta chain was determined in a study of cytomegalovirus exposure and HLA in healthy donors. Study overall: As an earlier analysis found, around 170 million T cells yielded some 120 million unique TCR beta sequences.

Study-wide points: Presence/absence analyses took donor sequencing depth as roughly uniform. One variant, a missense change in DCLRE1C, was linked in a later analysis to TCR beta V- and J-gene trimming. For cytomegalovirus status, the classifier reportedly gave diagnoses with high specificity and sensitivity.

As regards this clone: Its antigen is not identified. The junction differs from germline at one of its ends, possibly a read error.

This CDR3 is built from 15 residues. Per the germline V gene, CDR1 is SGHRS and CDR2 is YFSETQ. Vbeta (60) and Jbeta (13) primers were used in the PCR. The table came from immunoSEQ multiplex PCR; TCRdb's copy has only in-frame clones and leaves some out. The sample contains more than 90,000 clones, approximately 76% of which appear only once. The clonotype was recovered from a middle-aged man in good health and CMV-seronegative. Specimen: PBMCs. The V and J genes are TRBV5-1 and TRBJ2-7; the match to TRBD2 covers 9 bases. Written as DNA, the CDR3 is TGCGCCAGCAGCTACTGTAGCGGGAGTGGGTACGAGCGGTACTTC. Encoded protein: CASSYCSGSGYERYF.